Sequencing of this TCR beta chain was carried out in a study of OX40 agonist ivuxolimab in advanced cancers. Study-wide context: The group had a mean age of around 60 years, ranged from about 20 to 79, and was 82.7% male.

Sequencing used immunoSEQ multiplex PCR; TCRdb keeps in-frame clones, though not all of them. The table has roughly 89,000 clones, approximately 90% seen once; the top ten hold 6% to 7.5%. Germline loops: CDR1 MNHNY, CDR2 SVGAGI (reference sequence). Trimming removed 0 bases at V and 6 bases at J, with 9 bases between. The CDR3 is 14 amino acids. Excluded were patients having autoimmune disease history or systemic immunosuppression. Sequencing was performed on CD4+ or CD8+ T cells sorted from blood, taken in a trial of the OX40 agonist ivuxolimab. V usage is TRBV6-6 and J usage is TRBJ2-1; no clear D gene. This TCR was recovered from an adult with an advanced solid tumor such as melanoma, head and neck, liver or kidney cancer. DNA of the CDR3: TGTGCCAGCAGTTACTCTTTGTCGGGCAATGAGCAGTTCTTC. This gives the protein CASSYSLSGNEQFF.